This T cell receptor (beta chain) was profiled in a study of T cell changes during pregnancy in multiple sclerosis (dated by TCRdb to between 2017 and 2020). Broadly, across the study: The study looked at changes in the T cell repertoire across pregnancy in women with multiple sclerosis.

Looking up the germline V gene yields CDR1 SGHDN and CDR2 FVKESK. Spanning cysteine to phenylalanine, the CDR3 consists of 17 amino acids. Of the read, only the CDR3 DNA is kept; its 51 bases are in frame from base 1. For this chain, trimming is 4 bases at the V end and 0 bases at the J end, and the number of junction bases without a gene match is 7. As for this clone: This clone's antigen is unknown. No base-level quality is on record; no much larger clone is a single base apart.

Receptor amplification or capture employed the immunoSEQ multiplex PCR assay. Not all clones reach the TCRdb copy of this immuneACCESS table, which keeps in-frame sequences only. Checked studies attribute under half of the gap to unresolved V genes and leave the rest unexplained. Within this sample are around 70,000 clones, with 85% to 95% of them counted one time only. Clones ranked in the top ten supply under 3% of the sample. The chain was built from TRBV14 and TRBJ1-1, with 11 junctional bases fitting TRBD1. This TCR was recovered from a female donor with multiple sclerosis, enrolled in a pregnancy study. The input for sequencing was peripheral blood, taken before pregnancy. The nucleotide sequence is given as TGTGCCAGCAGCCTGCCCGGGACAGGGGGGATGAACACTGAAGCTTTCTTT. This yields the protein CASSLPGTGGMNTEAFF.